This TCR beta chain was sequenced during a study of blood T cell repertoires in COVID-19. The overall study: Sites in the United States, Italy and Spain provided acute and convalescent COVID-19 samples. Sources were T cells, B-cell-depleted T cells, or PBMCs; the material itself was cDNA or gDNA.

Authors' analysis steps: Nucleated cell counts were estimated from reference gene primer amplification. TCRdb's table, derived via immunoSEQ multiplex PCR, lists solely in-frame clones and lacks some. V, J and clone size are taken as reported in that table, and D and trimming were inferred from the DNA itself. This table has about 90,000 clones, around four fifths appearing once. V gave up 2 bases and J gave up 6 bases; unmatched junction bases: 8. Germline assignment: CDR1 PRHDT and CDR2 FYEKMQ (reference sequence). This CDR3 has 16 residues. The chain uses TRBV13 and TRBJ2-3; 10 positions match TRBD2. The sequencing input was peripheral blood. The source of this sequence is a woman in her seventies with active or convalescent COVID-19. The CDR3 loop reads CASSLNQLAGRDTQYF. The CDR3 DNA reads as TGTGCCAGCAGCTTAAATCAACTAGCGGGGCGCGATACGCAGTATTTT.